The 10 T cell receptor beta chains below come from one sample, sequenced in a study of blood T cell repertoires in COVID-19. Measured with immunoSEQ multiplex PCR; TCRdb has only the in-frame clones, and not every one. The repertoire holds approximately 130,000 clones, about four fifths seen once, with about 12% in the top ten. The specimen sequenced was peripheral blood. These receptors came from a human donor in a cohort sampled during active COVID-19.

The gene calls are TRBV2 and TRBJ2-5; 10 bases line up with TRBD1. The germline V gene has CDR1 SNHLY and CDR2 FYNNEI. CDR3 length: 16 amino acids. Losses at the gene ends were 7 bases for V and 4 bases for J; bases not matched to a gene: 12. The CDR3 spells CASNPGQGLGRETQYF. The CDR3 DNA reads TGTGCCAGCAACCCGGGACAGGGGTTGGGTAGAGAGACCCAGTACTTC.

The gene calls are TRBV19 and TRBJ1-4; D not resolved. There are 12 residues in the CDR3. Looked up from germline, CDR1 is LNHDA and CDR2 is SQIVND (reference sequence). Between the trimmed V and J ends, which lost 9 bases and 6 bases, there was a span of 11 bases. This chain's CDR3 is CASKRRDEKLFF. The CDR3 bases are TGTGCCAGCAAACGGAGGGATGAAAAACTGTTTTTT.

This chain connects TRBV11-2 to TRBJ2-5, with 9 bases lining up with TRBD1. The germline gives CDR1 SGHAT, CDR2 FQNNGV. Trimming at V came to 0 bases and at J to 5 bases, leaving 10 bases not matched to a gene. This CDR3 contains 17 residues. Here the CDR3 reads CASSLDMRQGVGETQYF. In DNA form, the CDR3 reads TGTGCCAGCAGCTTAGATATGAGACAGGGGGTTGGGGAGACCCAGTACTTC.

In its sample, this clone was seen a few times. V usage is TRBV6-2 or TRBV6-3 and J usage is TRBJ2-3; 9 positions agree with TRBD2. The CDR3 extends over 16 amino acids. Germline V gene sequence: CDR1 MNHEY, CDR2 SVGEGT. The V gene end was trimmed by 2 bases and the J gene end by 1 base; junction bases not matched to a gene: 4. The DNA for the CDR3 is TGTGCCAGCAGTTACGGCCAGCGGGGGGGCACAGATACGCAGTATTTT. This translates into CASSYGQRGGTDTQYF.

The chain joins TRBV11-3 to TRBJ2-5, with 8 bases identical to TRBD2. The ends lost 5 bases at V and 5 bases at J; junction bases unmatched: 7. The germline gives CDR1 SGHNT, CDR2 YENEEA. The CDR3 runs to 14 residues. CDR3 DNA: TGTGCCAGCAGCCCCGGGGGGGCTGCCGAGACCCAGTACTTC. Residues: CASSPGGAAETQYF. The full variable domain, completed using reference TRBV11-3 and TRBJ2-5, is EAGVVQSPRYKIIEKKQPVAFWCNPISGHNTLYWYLQNLGQGPELLIRYENEEAVDDSQLPKDRFSAERLKGVDSTLKIQPAELGDSAVYLCASSPGGAAETQYFGPGTRLLVL.

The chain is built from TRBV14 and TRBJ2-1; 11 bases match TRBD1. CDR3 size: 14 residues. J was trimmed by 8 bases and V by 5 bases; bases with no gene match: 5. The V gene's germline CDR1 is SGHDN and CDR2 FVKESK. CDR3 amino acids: CASSLGQGADEQFF. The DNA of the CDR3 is TGTGCCAGCAGCTTAGGACAGGGGGCCGATGAGCAGTTCTTC.

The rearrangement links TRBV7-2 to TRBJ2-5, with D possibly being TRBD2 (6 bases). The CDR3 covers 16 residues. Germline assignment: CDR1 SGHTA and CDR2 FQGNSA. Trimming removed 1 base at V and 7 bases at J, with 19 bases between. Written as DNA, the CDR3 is TGTGCCAGCAGCTTAGGGCGGGACGTCGGAGTGTGGACCCAGTACTTC. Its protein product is CASSLGRDVGVWTQYF. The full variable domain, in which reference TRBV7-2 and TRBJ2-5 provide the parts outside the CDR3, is GAGVSQSPSNKVTEKGKDVELRCDPISGHTALYWYRQSLGQGLEFLIYFQGNSAPDKSGLPSDRFSAERTGGSVSTLTIQRTQQEDSAVYLCASSLGRDVGVWTQYFGPGTRLLVL.

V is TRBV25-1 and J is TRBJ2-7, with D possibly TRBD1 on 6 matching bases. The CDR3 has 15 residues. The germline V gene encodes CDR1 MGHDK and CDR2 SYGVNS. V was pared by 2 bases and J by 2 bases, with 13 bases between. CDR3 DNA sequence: TGTGCCAGCAGTGAAACAGGGTTCGGGGCCTACGAGCAGTACTTC. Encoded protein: CASSETGFGAYEQYF.

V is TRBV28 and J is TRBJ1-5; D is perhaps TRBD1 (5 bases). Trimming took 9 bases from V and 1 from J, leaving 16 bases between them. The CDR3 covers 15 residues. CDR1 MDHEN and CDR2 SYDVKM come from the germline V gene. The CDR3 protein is CASKIGGGSNQPQHF. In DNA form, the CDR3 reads TGTGCCAGTAAAATCGGTGGGGGGAGCAATCAGCCCCAGCATTTT.

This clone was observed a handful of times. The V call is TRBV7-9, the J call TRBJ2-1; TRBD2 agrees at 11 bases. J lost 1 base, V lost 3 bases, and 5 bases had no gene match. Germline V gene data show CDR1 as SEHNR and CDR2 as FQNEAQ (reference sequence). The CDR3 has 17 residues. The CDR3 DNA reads TGTGCCAGCAGCTTGACCCTAGCGGGGGGATCCTACAATGAGCAGTTCTTC. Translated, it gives CASSLTLAGGSYNEQFF. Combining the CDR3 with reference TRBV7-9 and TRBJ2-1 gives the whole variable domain DTGVSQNPRHKITKRGQNVTFRCDPISEHNRLYWYRQTLGQGPEFLTYFQNEAQLEKSRLLSDRFSAERPKGSFSTLEIQRTEQGDSAMYLCASSLTLAGGSYNEQFFGPGTRLTVL.